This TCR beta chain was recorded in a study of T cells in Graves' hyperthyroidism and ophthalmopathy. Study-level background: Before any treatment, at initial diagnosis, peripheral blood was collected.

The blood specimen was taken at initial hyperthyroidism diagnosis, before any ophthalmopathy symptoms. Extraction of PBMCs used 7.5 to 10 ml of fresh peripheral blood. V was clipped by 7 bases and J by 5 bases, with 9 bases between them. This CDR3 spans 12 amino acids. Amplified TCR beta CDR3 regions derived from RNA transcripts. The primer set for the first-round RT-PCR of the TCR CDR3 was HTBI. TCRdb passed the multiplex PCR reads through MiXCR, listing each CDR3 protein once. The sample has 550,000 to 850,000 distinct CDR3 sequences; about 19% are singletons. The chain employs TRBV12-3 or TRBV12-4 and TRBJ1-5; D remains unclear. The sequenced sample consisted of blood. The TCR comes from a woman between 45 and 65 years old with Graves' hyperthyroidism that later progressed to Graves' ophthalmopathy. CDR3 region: CASNREHQPQHF. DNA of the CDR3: TGTGCCAGCAACCGGGAACATCAGCCCCAGCATTTT.